This T cell receptor (beta chain) derives from a study of blood T cell repertoires in COVID-19 (dated by TCRdb to about 2020). Background on the whole study: Collaborator samples came from the United States, Italy and Spain and covered acute and convalescent phases of COVID-19. A freely available public database, intended as a resource for researchers studying the immune response to SARS-CoV-2, is where the repertoires were released. The prospective study material was composed of cDNA or gDNA derived from T cells, B-cell-depleted T cells, or PBMCs. A de-identified subject ID, COVID-19 status, age in years and sex were almost always included in the sample metadata. HLA class I and class II types, where available, came from metadata supplied by the sample provider rather than from assay-based typing. The samples were drawn from the first 160 participants of the ongoing ImmuneRACE study and from about 1,200 subjects provided by 6 global collaborators. Deeply sampled blood TCRbeta repertoires from subjects exposed to, actively infected with, or recovered from COVID-19 were included in the dataset.

One collaborating source in Seattle enrolled patients during active infection and followed them longitudinally through the course of disease. Each collaborating institution followed its own protocols to collect whole blood in K2EDTA tubes. Collaborator samples were shipped for TCRbeta analysis as frozen whole blood, isolated PBMCs, or DNA extracted from either sample type. General study outcomes and caveats: The quantity of clinical and demographic metadata differed by source and by participant and was supplied without curation.

In regard to this clone: The antigen this receptor binds is unknown. There are no base qualities to consult, and no much larger clone falls within one base.

The immunoSEQ Assay, a bias-controlled multiplex PCR, was used to amplify TCRbeta CDR3 regions from genomic DNA. Per the original workflow: Nucleated cell counts per sample were estimated from amplification of reference gene primers within the assay. To quantify the absolute abundance of each unique TCRbeta CDR3 rearrangement, sequence reads were collapsed and filtered. Productive Simpson clonality was computed per sample as the square root of Simpson's diversity index over productive rearrangements. Held by TCRdb, this immuneACCESS table contains in-frame sequences only and omits some clones. Under half of the omission traces to an unresolved V gene where checked; the cause of the rest is unknown. The V and J calls and clone size are taken from that table; D and trimming were inferred from the DNA. The sample table records 270,000 or so clones; approximately 87% of these occur just once. Roughly 12% of the sample goes to the ten largest clones.

Inclusive of the bounding cysteine and phenylalanine, the CDR3 is 14 residues long. CDR3 DNA only is kept here, 42 bases in frame from base 1. V sheds 0 bases and J sheds 6 bases, leaving 9 bases between their ends. The CDR1 and CDR2 encoded by the germline V gene are MRHNA and SNTAGT. The sequenced sample was peripheral blood. This chain is built from TRBV6-4 and TRBJ2-1; 6 matching bases give a weak D call of TRBD1. The sequence was obtained from a woman aged 30 to 39 with COVID-19, enrolled during active disease. The CDR3 has the sequence CASSDSTGLNEQFF. The sequence in DNA is TGTGCCAGCAGTGACTCGACAGGACTCAATGAGCAGTTCTTC.